Listed here are 5 T cell receptor beta chains from one sample, sequenced in a study of Ad26.COV2.S vaccination and SARS-CoV-2 variants. This sample's treatment: roughly 18 received Ad26.COV2.S at low or high dose, single or two shots; roughly five received placebo; per-sample allocation not given. Samples came from day 63 after the first vaccine or placebo injection. Repertoires were generated with immunoSEQ multiplex PCR, while TCRdb's copy carries only in-frame clones and drops some. The repertoire holds under 600,000 clones, with 80% to 90% as singletons. This sample comprised peripheral blood, obtained in a trial of Ad26.COV2.S vaccine versus placebo. Receptors were obtained from a person aged 18-60 years who received the Ad26.COV2.S COVID-19 vaccine or a placebo.

V usage is TRBV7-8 and J usage is TRBJ1-6; D unclear. This CDR3 has 12 amino acids. Germline lookup yields CDR1 SGHVS and CDR2 FQNEAQ. Trimming stripped 5 bases from V and 10 bases from J, with 9 bases between. The DNA of the CDR3 is TGTGCCAGCAGCCAAGGCGAGTCACCCCTCCACTTT. Translation gives CASSQGESPLHF.

V usage is TRBV3-1 (or the pseudogene TRBV3-2) and J usage is TRBJ2-3; no definite D call. The CDR3 is made up of 13 amino acids. CDR1 is LGHDT and CDR2 is YNNKEL in the germline V gene (reference sequence). The ends were cut back, 1 base at V and 6 bases at J, with 8 bases in the middle. CDR3 region: CASSQVVWDTQYF. In nucleotides, the CDR3 is TGTGCCAGCAGCCAAGTAGTTTGGGATACGCAGTATTTT.

V gene TRBV12-3 or TRBV12-4 combines with J gene TRBJ2-7; D unresolved. The CDR3 extends over 13 amino acids. V shed 7 bases and J shed 5 bases, with 15 bases lying between them. As DNA, the CDR3 is TGTGCCAGCAATTTTCGGGCTGCGAACGAGCAGTACTTC. It codes for CASNFRAANEQYF.

The chain couples TRBV30 to TRBJ1-2; D is perhaps TRBD1 (6 bases). Germline-derived CDR1 and CDR2 are GTSNPN and SVGIG (reference sequence). CDR3 length equals 15 residues. The V end was cut by 0 bases, the J end by 0 bases, with 11 bases between. The CDR3 DNA is TGTGCCTGGAGTGTATTGGACAGAGCTAACTATGGCTACACCTTC. Translation gives CAWSVLDRANYGYTF.

This clone was detected only once. The chain joins TRBV18 to TRBJ2-2; 12 positions agree with TRBD1. The CDR3 is made up of 21 amino acids. The junction had 18 bases not matched to a gene; V was cut back by 6 bases and J by 1 base. The germline CDR1 and CDR2 sequences are KGHSH and LQKENI. Here the CDR3 reads CASSRTGQGAVASWNTGELFF. CDR3 nucleotides: TGTGCCAGCTCCCGTACGGGACAGGGGGCTGTGGCTAGCTGGAACACCGGGGAGCTGTTTTTT.